The 23 T cell receptor beta chains listed next were all sequenced from one sample in a study of T cell responses to AZD1222 COVID-19 vaccine. Assay used: immunoSEQ multiplex PCR; TCRdb lists only in-frame clones, some missing. The table has some 130,000 clones, 70% to 90% seen once. The sample here was peripheral blood, taken on day 0 of AZD1222 vaccination. Source of these receptors: an adult in good health.

This chain joins TRBV27 and TRBJ1-6; 9 bases map to TRBD1. V dropped 7 bases and J dropped 9; count of bases not matched to a gene: 4. This CDR3 spans 13 amino acids. Germline V gene lookup returns CDR1 MNHEY and CDR2 SMNVEV (reference sequence). CDR3 protein: CASTTGGRSPLHF. The CDR3 DNA follows: TGTGCCAGCACCACAGGGGGCCGTTCACCCCTCCACTTT.

The chain recombines TRBV2 with TRBJ1-5; D unclear. This CDR3 comprises 13 residues. Germline lookup yields CDR1 SNHLY and CDR2 FYNNEI. The germline V and J ends were trimmed by 5 bases and 4 bases, with 9 bases remaining between them. CDR3 DNA: TGTGCCAGCAGTTCCGAAACGAATCAGCCCCAGCATTTT. Its protein is CASSSETNQPQHF. Supplemented by reference TRBV2 and TRBJ1-5, the full variable domain reads EPEVTQTPSHQVTQMGQEVILRCVPISNHLYFYWYRQILGQKVEFLVSFYNNEISEKSEIFDDQFSVERPDGSNFTLKIRSTKLEDSAMYFCASSSETNQPQHFGDGTRLSIL.

The V gene is TRBV4-2, the J gene TRBJ2-7, with D perhaps matching TRBD2 (7 bases). The CDR3 extends over 18 amino acids. Germline loops: CDR1 LGHNA, CDR2 YNFKEQ. Deletions cut 0 bases from V and 0 bases from J, with 18 bases between. The CDR3 reads CASSQDHTGAGASYEQYF. The DNA for the CDR3 is TGTGCCAGCAGCCAAGATCACACAGGCGCGGGGGCCTCCTACGAGCAGTACTTC.

The chain couples TRBV30 to TRBJ1-2; no firm D call. Germline assignment: CDR1 GTSNPN and CDR2 SVGIG (reference sequence). The CDR3 is 15 amino acids. Trimming shortened V by 3 bases and J by 2 bases, and 16 bases separated the two germline ends. CDR3 amino acids: CAWSKGQRRNYGYTF. The CDR3 DNA is TGTGCCTGGAGCAAAGGGCAGAGAAGAAACTATGGCTACACCTTC.

The rearrangement joins TRBV7-6 to TRBJ1-1; tentatively, D is TRBD1 (6 bases). The CDR3 covers 15 residues. V was pared by 5 bases and J by 1 base, with 14 bases between. Germline V gene sequence: CDR1 SGHVS, CDR2 FNYEAQ. The CDR3 is CASSPQRGENTEAFF. The CDR3 DNA is TGTGCCAGCAGCCCGCAAAGGGGGGAGAACACTGAAGCTTTCTTT.

The table lists this clone with a count of one. J is TRBJ1-1 and V is TRBV27, with D uncertain. The CDR3 spans 14 residues. CDR1 and CDR2 from the germline V gene are MNHEY and SMNVEV (reference sequence). V lost 0 bases and J 0 bases, leaving 5 bases between the germline ends. The CDR3 DNA reads as TGTGCCAGCAGTTTATCGGGTTTGAACACTGAAGCTTTCTTT. This codes for CASSLSGLNTEAFF.

V gene TRBV10-1 combines with J gene TRBJ2-1; possibly TRBD1 for D (5 bases). Germline assignment: CDR1 WNHNN and CDR2 SYGVQD (reference sequence). V was clipped by 10 bases and J by 3 bases, with 13 bases between them. The CDR3 totals 13 residues. The CDR3 region is CATSLDIYNEQFF. CDR3 DNA sequence: TGCGCCACTTCGTTGGACATCTACAATGAGCAGTTCTTC.

This clone has a handful of counts. The genes are TRBV5-8 and TRBJ2-5; the match to TRBD1 covers 8 bases. The J segment lost 4 bases and the V segment lost 3 bases, leaving 8 bases of the junction unmatched. The germline V gene encodes CDR1 SGHTS and CDR2 YDEGEE. The CDR3 contains 15 residues. In nucleotides, the CDR3 is TGTGCCAGCAGCTCCGGACAGGGTGATAGAGAGACCCAGTACTTC. Its translation is CASSSGQGDRETQYF.

V and J are TRBV7-8 and TRBJ2-3; TRBD2 might be the D (7 bases). CDR1 and CDR2 from the germline V gene are SGHVS and FQNEAQ. V lost 11 bases to trimming and J lost 1 base, with 16 bases between them. This CDR3 spans 14 amino acids. Written as DNA, the CDR3 is TGTGCCGGAGGGGGGGAAGTCGGCACAGATACGCAGTATTTT. Protein sequence: CAGGGEVGTDTQYF.

The J gene is TRBJ2-7, the V gene TRBV10-3, with D tentatively TRBD2 (5 bases). V lost 0 bases and J 3 bases, leaving 15 bases between the germline ends. The CDR3 totals 16 residues. Germline CDR1 reads ENHRY; CDR2 reads SYGVKD. The DNA for the CDR3 is TGTGCCATCAGTGAGTCTCCCCTAGCCGGAATCTACGAGCAGTACTTC. Its translation: CAISESPLAGIYEQYF.

This clone was observed a few times. J is TRBJ2-4 and V is TRBV5-5; a weak D match, TRBD2 (6 bases). Germline assignment: CDR1 SGHKS and CDR2 YYEKEE (reference sequence). Trimming pared 0 bases from V and 1 base from J, leaving 14 bases between. CDR3 size: 17 residues. The CDR3 nucleotides read TGTGCCAGCAGCTTGGAAGGAGGGTGGACCGCCAAAAACATTCAGTACTTC. Amino acid sequence: CASSLEGGWTAKNIQYF.

The chain joins TRBV7-8 to TRBJ1-4; 10 nucleotides line up with TRBD1. There are 16 residues in the CDR3. From germline, CDR1 is SGHVS and CDR2 FQNEAQ. V was clipped by 1 base and J by 7 bases; unmatched bases: 6. In DNA form, the CDR3 reads TGTGCCAGCAGCTTAGGAAGGCGGACAGGGGGTGAAAAACTGTTTTTT. Translating gives CASSLGRRTGGEKLFF.

This sequence joins TRBV5-6 and TRBJ1-2; D is possibly TRBD1 (6 bases). This CDR3 has 14 amino acids. Trimming removed 0 bases from V and 7 bases from J, with 13 bases in between. Germline V lookup: CDR1 SGHDT, CDR2 YYEEEE. CDR3 sequence reads: CASSLGQPGAGYTF. The CDR3, as DNA: TGTGCCAGCAGCTTGGGGCAGCCGGGGGCTGGCTACACCTTC.

The chain joins TRBV5-1 to TRBJ2-1; 7 positions match TRBD2. The CDR3 is made up of 15 amino acids. The V and J ends lost 6 bases and 9 bases, in that order; junction bases with no gene match: 15. Germline loops: CDR1 SGHRS, CDR2 YFSETQ. The CDR3: CASTKGGAGVGEQFF. The CDR3 DNA follows: TGCGCCAGCACCAAAGGCGGTGCGGGAGTGGGTGAGCAGTTCTTC. The variable domain in full, with the rest retrieved from reference TRBV5-1 and TRBJ2-1, is KAGVTQTPRYLIKTRGQQVTLSCSPISGHRSVSWYQQTPGQGLQFLFEYFSETQRNKGNFPGRFSGRQFSNSRSEMNVSTLELGDSALYLCASTKGGAGVGEQFFGPGTRLTVL.

This clone was observed a single time. V usage is TRBV28 and J usage is TRBJ2-7; D uncertain. V lost 7 bases to trimming and J lost 2 bases, with 15 bases between them. The CDR3 totals 14 residues. Per germline, CDR1 MDHEN and CDR2 SYDVKM. CDR3 DNA sequence: TGTGCCAGCACCTTAGGTAGCCAGGCCTACGAGCAGTACTTC. This translates into CASTLGSQAYEQYF.

The V call is TRBV5-8, the J call TRBJ1-1, with TRBD1 matching 7 bases. V dropped 4 bases and J dropped 0; count of bases not matched to a gene: 6. The CDR3 contains 15 residues. CDR1 is SGHTS and CDR2 is YDEGEE in the germline V gene. The CDR3 is CASSITGTVNTEAFF. CDR3 coding DNA: TGTGCCAGCAGCATAACCGGGACAGTGAACACTGAAGCTTTCTTT.

The CDR3 nucleotides read TGTGCCAGCAGTGATAATCGGGGCAATCAGCCCCAGCATTTT. Translation: CASSDNRGNQPQHF. The rearrangement uses TRBV2 and TRBJ1-5; D call uncertain. The CDR3 totals 14 residues. Trimming cost V 3 bases and J 2 bases, with 8 bases left between them. Germline CDR1 is SNHLY and CDR2 is FYNNEI.

The chain recombines TRBV19 with TRBJ2-7; 9 bases are a match to TRBD2. This CDR3 has 16 residues. Germline CDR1 and CDR2: LNHDA and SQIVND (reference sequence). Losses at the gene ends were 1 base for V and 0 bases for J; bases not matched to a gene: 4. Written as DNA, the CDR3 is TGTGCCAGTAGTATAGGCGGGACTAGCCACTCCTACGAGCAGTACTTC. This encodes CASSIGGTSHSYEQYF.

The V and J genes are TRBV5-1 and TRBJ2-6; 7 nucleotides match TRBD1. With 5 bases clipped from V and 1 base from J, the junction kept 9 bases outside the gene matches. CDR1 is SGHRS and CDR2 is YFSETQ in the germline V gene. The CDR3 is 17 residues long. CDR3: CASSRWTGQSGANVLTF. The CDR3 DNA sequence: TGCGCCAGCAGTCGTTGGACAGGCCAATCTGGGGCCAACGTCCTGACTTTC.

The chain couples TRBV7-2 to TRBJ2-3; maybe TRBD2 (6 bases). CDR1 SGHTA and CDR2 FQGNSA come from the germline V gene. V shed 2 bases and J shed 4 bases, with 16 bases lying between them. The CDR3 is 16 amino acids. The CDR3 DNA is TGTGCCAGCAGCTTACGGCCGGGAGTTCTCGCAGATACGCAGTATTTT. Translated: CASSLRPGVLADTQYF. The variable domain in full, with the rest retrieved from reference TRBV7-2 and TRBJ2-3, is GAGVSQSPSNKVTEKGKDVELRCDPISGHTALYWYRQSLGQGLEFLIYFQGNSAPDKSGLPSDRFSAERTGGSVSTLTIQRTQQEDSAVYLCASSLRPGVLADTQYFGPGTRLTVL.

The chain has TRBV3-1 (or the pseudogene TRBV3-2) and TRBJ2-1; TRBD2 matches 10 bases. The length of the CDR3 is 15 residues. The V gene's germline CDR1 is LGHDT and CDR2 YNNKEL (reference sequence). Trimming removed 0 bases from V and 9 bases from J; junction bases left unmatched: 5. CDR3 protein: CASSQEYSGRGEQFF. In DNA form, the CDR3 reads TGTGCCAGCAGCCAAGAATACAGCGGGAGGGGTGAGCAGTTCTTC.

V gene TRBV5-1 combines with J gene TRBJ2-7, with 10 bases lining up with TRBD2. Germline V lookup: CDR1 SGHRS, CDR2 YFSETQ. V was clipped by 4 bases and J by 5 bases; unmatched bases: 9. This CDR3 has 15 amino acids. In DNA form, the CDR3 reads TGCGCCAGCAGCCGGGTACCGGGACTAGCGAACGAGCAGTACTTC. Protein: CASSRVPGLANEQYF.

The V gene is TRBV7-8, the J gene TRBJ2-5, with TRBD2 matching over 11 bases. Germline assignment: CDR1 SGHVS and CDR2 FQNEAQ. The CDR3 extends over 16 amino acids. Unmatched junction bases numbered 8, after V lost 3 bases and J lost 5 bases. CDR3 loop: CASSFGTSGRGETQYF. CDR3 bases: TGTGCCAGCAGCTTCGGGACTAGCGGTAGAGGGGAGACCCAGTACTTC.